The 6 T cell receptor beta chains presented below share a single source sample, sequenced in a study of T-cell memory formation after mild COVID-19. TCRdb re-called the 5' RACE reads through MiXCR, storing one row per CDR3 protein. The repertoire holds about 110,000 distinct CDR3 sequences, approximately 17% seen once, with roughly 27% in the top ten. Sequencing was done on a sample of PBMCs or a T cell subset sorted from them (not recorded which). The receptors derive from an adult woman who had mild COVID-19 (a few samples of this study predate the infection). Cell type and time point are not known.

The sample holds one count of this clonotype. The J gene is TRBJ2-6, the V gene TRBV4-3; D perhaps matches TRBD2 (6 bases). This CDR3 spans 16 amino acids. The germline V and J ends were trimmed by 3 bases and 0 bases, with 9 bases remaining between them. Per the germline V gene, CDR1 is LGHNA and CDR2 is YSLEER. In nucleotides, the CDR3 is TGCGCCAGCAGCCATGATAGCGGCTCTGGGGCCAACGTCCTGACTTTC. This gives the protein CASSHDSGSGANVLTF.

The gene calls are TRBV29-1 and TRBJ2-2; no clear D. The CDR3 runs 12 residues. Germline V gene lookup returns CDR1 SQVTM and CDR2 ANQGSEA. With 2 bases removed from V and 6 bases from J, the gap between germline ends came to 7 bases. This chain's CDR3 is CSVELGPGELFF. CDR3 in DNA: TGCAGCGTTGAACTGGGTCCCGGGGAGCTGTTTTTT.

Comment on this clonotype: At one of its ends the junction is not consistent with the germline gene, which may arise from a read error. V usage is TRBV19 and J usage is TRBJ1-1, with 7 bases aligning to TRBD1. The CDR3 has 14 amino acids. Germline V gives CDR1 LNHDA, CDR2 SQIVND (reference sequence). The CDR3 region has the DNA TGTGCCAGTAGTATGACAGGGATGAACACTGAAGATTTCTTT. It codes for CASSMTGMNTEDFF.

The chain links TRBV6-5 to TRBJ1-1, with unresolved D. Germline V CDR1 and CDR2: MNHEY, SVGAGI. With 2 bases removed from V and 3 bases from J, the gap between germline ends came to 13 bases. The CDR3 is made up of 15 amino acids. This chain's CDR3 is CASSYTRFLYTEAFF. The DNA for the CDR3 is TGTGCCAGCAGTTACACACGATTCCTTTACACTGAAGCTTTCTTT.

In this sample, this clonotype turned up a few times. CDR3 sequence: CASRSGTGDTDTQYF. CDR3 bases: TGTGCCAGCAGATCCGGGACAGGTGACACAGATACGCAGTATTTT. This chain links TRBV6-2 or TRBV6-3 with TRBJ2-3, with 8 bases aligning to TRBD1. The V and J ends lost 6 bases and 2 bases, in that order; junction bases with no gene match: 7. CDR3 length equals 15 residues. Germline-derived CDR1 and CDR2 are MNHEY and SVGEGT.

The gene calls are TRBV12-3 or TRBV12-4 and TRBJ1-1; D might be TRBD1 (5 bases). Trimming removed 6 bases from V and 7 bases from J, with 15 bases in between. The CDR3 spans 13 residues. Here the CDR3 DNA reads TGTGCCAGCAGAACCCGGGACCGACTTGAAGCTTTCTTT. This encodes CASRTRDRLEAFF.